One and the same sample provided the 7 T cell receptor beta chains below, sequenced in a study of a mutant IDH1 vaccine in newly diagnosed glioma. Their antigens are not known. The time point denotes: week 23, last vaccination. One vaccine dose held 300 ug of mutant IDH1 20-mer peptide and came with topical imiquimod. Clones were sequenced by immunoSEQ multiplex PCR, and TCRdb holds only the in-frame ones, with some missing. The data contain tens of thousands of clones, approximately 87% of them singletons. This specimen consisted of PBMCs, obtained from a glioma patient whose treatment included an IDH1 peptide vaccine. Every receptor here comes from a man younger than 35 with glioma.

The chain employs TRBV19 and TRBJ1-5; 7 bases are a match to TRBD1. The CDR3 has 15 amino acids. From germline, CDR1 is LNHDA and CDR2 SQIVND (reference sequence). The V and J ends lost 5 bases and 2 bases, in that order; junction bases with no gene match: 6. DNA of the CDR3: TGTGCCAGTAGTGATGGCAGGGGGGGCAATCAGCCCCAGCATTTT. Amino acid sequence: CASSDGRGGNQPQHF.

This clone was seen just once. The chain uses TRBV9 and TRBJ1-2; D remains ambiguous. Per germline, CDR1 SGDLS and CDR2 YYNGEE. This CDR3 has 15 residues. The V end was cut by 2 bases, the J end by 4 bases, with 15 bases between. The CDR3 region has the DNA TGTGCCAGCAGCGTGCTATCCGCAACTTCCTATGGCTACACCTTC. It yields the protein CASSVLSATSYGYTF. Drawing the rest from reference TRBV9 and TRBJ1-2, the complete variable domain is DSGVTQTPKHLITATGQRVTLRCSPRSGDLSVYWYQQSLDQGLQFLIQYYNGEERAKGNILERFSAQQFPDLHSELNLSSLELGDSALYFCASSVLSATSYGYTFGSGTRLTVV.

In nucleotides, the CDR3 is TGTGCCAGCAGCCCCCGGTGGGGGGGGGCCTACGAGCAGTACTTC. It yields the protein CASSPRWGGAYEQYF. The chain combines TRBV6-5 with TRBJ2-7, with 7 bases fitting TRBD2. Germline V gene sequence: CDR1 MNHEY, CDR2 SVGAGI. J lost 2 bases, V lost 6 bases, and 10 bases had no gene match. The CDR3 sequence is 15 residues long.

The chain couples TRBV27 to TRBJ1-5, with D unresolved. With 2 bases removed from V and 6 bases from J, the gap between germline ends came to 11 bases. Germline V CDR1 and CDR2: MNHEY, SMNVEV (reference sequence). The CDR3 runs 14 residues. The CDR3 coding sequence is TGTGCCAGCAGTTTAGCTTGGGAGATTCAGCCCCAGCATTTT. Its protein product is CASSLAWEIQPQHF.

This chain connects TRBV7-2 to TRBJ1-5, with 8 bases identical to TRBD1. This CDR3 has 16 residues. Germline CDR1 reads SGHTA; CDR2 reads FQGNSA. Trimming at V came to 5 bases and at J to 0 bases, leaving 6 bases not matched to a gene. CDR3 region: CASSVTGGYSNQPQHF. The CDR3 nucleotides are TGTGCCAGCAGCGTCACAGGGGGATATAGCAATCAGCCCCAGCATTTT.

This chain joins TRBV7-2 and TRBJ2-7; 7 bases fit TRBD2. This CDR3 contains 15 residues. The J segment lost 6 bases and the V segment lost 2 bases, leaving 10 bases of the junction unmatched. CDR1 and CDR2 (germline): SGHTA, FQGNSA. The CDR3 region has the DNA TGTGCCAGCAGCTTACGTGAGCGGGGAACTGGCGAGCAGTACTTC. Translating it yields CASSLRERGTGEQYF.

V is TRBV4-1 and J is TRBJ1-3, with D possibly TRBD1 on 5 matching bases. From germline, CDR1 is MGHRA and CDR2 YSYEKL. The CDR3 length is 18 residues. V was shortened by 3 bases and J by 4 bases, with 22 bases between the two germline ends. This CDR3 is CASSQALRGGDLGNTIYF. Here the CDR3 DNA reads TGCGCCAGCAGCCAGGCTTTGAGGGGAGGGGATTTAGGAAACACCATATATTTT.